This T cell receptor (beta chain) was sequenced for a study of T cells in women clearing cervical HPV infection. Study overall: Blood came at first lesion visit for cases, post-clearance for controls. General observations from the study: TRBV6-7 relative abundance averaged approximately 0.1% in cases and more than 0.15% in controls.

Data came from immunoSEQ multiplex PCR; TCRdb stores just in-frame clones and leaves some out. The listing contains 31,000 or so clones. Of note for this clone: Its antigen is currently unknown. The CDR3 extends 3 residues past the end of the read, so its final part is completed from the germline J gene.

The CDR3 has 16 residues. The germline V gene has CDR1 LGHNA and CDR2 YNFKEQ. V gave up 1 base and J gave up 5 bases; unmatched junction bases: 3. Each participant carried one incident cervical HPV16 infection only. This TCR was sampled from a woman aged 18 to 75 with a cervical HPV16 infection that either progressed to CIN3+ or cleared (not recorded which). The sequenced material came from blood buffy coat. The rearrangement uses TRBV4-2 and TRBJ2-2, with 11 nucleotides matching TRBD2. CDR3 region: CASSQVAGGPTGELFF. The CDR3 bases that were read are TGTGCCAGCAGCCAAGTAGCGGGAGGGCCTACCGGGGAG.